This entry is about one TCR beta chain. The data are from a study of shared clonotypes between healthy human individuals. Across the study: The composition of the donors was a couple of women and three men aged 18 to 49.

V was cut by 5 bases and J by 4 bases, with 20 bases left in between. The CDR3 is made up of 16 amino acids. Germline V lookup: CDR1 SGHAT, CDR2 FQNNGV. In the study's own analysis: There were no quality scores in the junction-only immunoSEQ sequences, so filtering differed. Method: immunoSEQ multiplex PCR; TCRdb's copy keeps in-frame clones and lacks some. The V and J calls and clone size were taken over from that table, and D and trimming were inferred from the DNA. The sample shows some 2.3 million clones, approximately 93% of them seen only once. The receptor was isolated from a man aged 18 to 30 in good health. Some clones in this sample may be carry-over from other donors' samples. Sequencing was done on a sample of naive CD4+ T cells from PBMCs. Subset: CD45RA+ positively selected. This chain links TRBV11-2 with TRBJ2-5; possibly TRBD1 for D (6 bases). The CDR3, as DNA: TGTGCCAGCAGCCCCCGGACAGACACCGCTGTAGAGACCCAGTACTTC. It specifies CASSPRTDTAVETQYF.